The 18 T cell receptor beta chains listed next were all sequenced from one sample in a study of T cells after posttransplantation cyclophosphamide. TCRdb keeps only in-frame clones here, not all; method: immunoSEQ multiplex PCR. The sample holds roughly 26,000 clones, and no clone turns up only once. The sequenced material came from PBMCs. These receptors were collected from a man aged 45-65 years in good health, CMV-negative, and a related stem cell transplant donor.

This clone was detected only a few times. The DNA of the CDR3 is TGCGCCAGCAGTCAATTTCCGGCCGCCAGGGGGCCCAATCAGCCCCAGCATTTT. Translation gives CASSQFPAARGPNQPQHF. V is TRBV23-1 and J is TRBJ1-5; TRBD1 matches at 8 bases. TRBV23-1 is classed as an ORF, of uncertain function. The ends lost 1 base at V and 3 bases at J; junction bases unmatched: 11. The CDR3 is 18 residues long.

This clone was detected ten times or more. The chain combines TRBV28 with TRBJ1-2; 8 bases map to TRBD1. CDR1 MDHEN and CDR2 SYDVKM come from the germline V gene. The V and J ends lost 8 bases and 8 bases, in that order; junction bases with no gene match: 10. The CDR3 has 13 amino acids. The CDR3 region has the DNA TGTGCCAGCTGGGAGGGCAGGGGGCAAGGCTACACCTTC. Translated, it gives CASWEGRGQGYTF.

This clone occurred many times. In nucleotides, the CDR3 is TGCGCCAGCAGCGACAGCCCCTCGCCCGAGCAGTACTTC. It codes for CASSDSPSPEQYF. The chain has TRBV10-1 and TRBJ2-7; the D gene is possibly TRBD1 (5 bases). The CDR3 has 13 amino acids. V was trimmed by 6 bases and J by 6 bases, leaving 15 bases between them. Germline lookup yields CDR1 WNHNN and CDR2 SYGVQD (reference sequence).

This clone occurred many times. CDR3 protein: CASSFGLFSGANVLTF. In DNA, the CDR3 is TGTGCCAGCAGTTTCGGACTGTTCTCTGGGGCCAACGTCCTGACTTTC. The chain uses TRBV27 and TRBJ2-6; D possibly corresponds to TRBD2 (5 bases). From germline, CDR1 is MNHEY and CDR2 SMNVEV (reference sequence). The germline V and J ends were trimmed by 3 bases and 0 bases, with 9 bases remaining between them. The CDR3 runs to 16 residues.

This clone occurred many times. V gene TRBV5-1 combines with J gene TRBJ2-5, with a tentative D call TRBD1 (5 bases). Trimming stripped 0 bases from V and 3 bases from J, with 9 bases between. This CDR3 has 14 residues. Germline values: CDR1 SGHRS, CDR2 YFSETQ. As DNA, the CDR3 is TGCGCCAGCAGCTTGGAGGGGCTGGAAGAGACCCAGTACTTC. This translates into CASSLEGLEETQYF.

This clone was observed many times. The rearrangement joins TRBV18 to TRBJ1-2, with 7 positions matching TRBD1. The CDR3 consists of 15 residues. Per germline, CDR1 KGHSH and CDR2 LQKENI. Losses at the gene ends were 0 bases for V and 8 bases for J; bases not matched to a gene: 9. The CDR3 bases are TGTGCCAGCTCACCACCGACATCGGACAGGAACGGCTACACCTTC. The encoded protein is CASSPPTSDRNGYTF.

Ten or more counts support this clone. The chain is built from TRBV18 and TRBJ2-7, with a possible D match to TRBD2 (6 bases). Trimming stripped 3 bases from V and 4 bases from J, with 22 bases between. The CDR3 covers 17 residues. Looked up from germline, CDR1 is KGHSH and CDR2 is LQKENI. Here the CDR3 DNA reads TGTGCCAGCTCACCCGCCCGGGCCGCGGGGCGAAATTACGAGCAGTACTTC. Protein product: CASSPARAAGRNYEQYF.

This clone was counted many times. The chain couples TRBV18 to TRBJ2-2; 11 nucleotides match TRBD1. V was pared by 5 bases and J by 4 bases, with 3 bases of the junction left unmatched. The CDR3 sequence is 15 residues long. The V gene's germline CDR1 is KGHSH and CDR2 LQKENI. The CDR3 nucleotides are TGTGCCAGCTCAGGACAGGGGGCCAGCACCGGGGAGCTGTTTTTT. Its protein product is CASSGQGASTGELFF.

This clone was found many times. V usage is TRBV21-1 and J usage is TRBJ1-4; the table gives TRBD1 as D, unverified against the DNA. TRBV21-1 represents a pseudogene. The CDR3 is 11 residues long. The CDR3 reads CASGPPEKLFF. In nucleotides, the CDR3 is TGTGCCAGCGGCCCTCCTGAAAAACTGTTTTTT.

This clone occurred many times. The rearrangement links TRBV30 to TRBJ1-5; 9 bases line up with TRBD1. The CDR3 extends over 14 amino acids. Germline CDR1 reads GTSNPN; CDR2 reads SVGIG (reference sequence). V gave up 1 base and J gave up 4 bases; unmatched junction bases: 2. The CDR3: CAWSAQGANQPQHF. Written as DNA, the CDR3 is TGTGCCTGGAGTGCACAGGGGGCGAATCAGCCCCAGCATTTT. Full variable domain (outside the CDR3, taken from reference TRBV30 and TRBJ1-5): SQTIHQWPATLVQPVGSPLSLECTVEGTSNPNLYWYRQAAGRGLQLLFYSVGIGQISSEVPQNLSASRPQDRQFILSSKKLLLSDSGFYLCAWSAQGANQPQHFGDGTRLSIL.

This clone was observed at least ten times. CDR3 DNA sequence: TGTGCCAGCAGTTATCACGGGACAGGGAAAGATTACGAGCAGTACTTC. This translates into CASSYHGTGKDYEQYF. The chain is built from TRBV6-5 and TRBJ2-7; TRBD1 agrees at 9 bases. The V and J ends lost 3 bases and 4 bases, in that order; junction bases with no gene match: 10. Germline V gene lookup returns CDR1 MNHEY and CDR2 SVGAGI. The CDR3 extends over 16 amino acids.

Ten or more counts support this clone. The chain joins TRBV5-1 to TRBJ2-7; 9 bases map to TRBD1. Looked up from germline, CDR1 is SGHRS and CDR2 is YFSETQ. This CDR3 has 17 residues. J lost 2 bases, V lost 0 bases, and 9 bases had no gene match. CDR3 sequence: CASSLVRDRDFTYEQYF. As DNA, the CDR3 is TGCGCCAGCAGCTTGGTAAGGGACAGGGATTTTACCTACGAGCAGTACTTC.

This clone was recorded many times. The chain links TRBV18 to TRBJ2-5; the match to TRBD1 covers 10 bases. V was clipped by 3 bases and J by 5 bases; unmatched bases: 3. Germline V CDR1 and CDR2: KGHSH, LQKENI. The CDR3 totals 14 residues. Here the CDR3 DNA reads TGTGCCAGCTCACCGACAGGGGGCGGGGAGACCCAGTACTTC. Translation gives CASSPTGGGETQYF.

This clone showed up many times. The J gene is TRBJ2-7, the V gene TRBV28, with 7 bases aligning to TRBD1. CDR1 MDHEN and CDR2 SYDVKM come from the germline V gene. V shed 2 bases, J shed 0 bases, and the junction held 10 bases outside the gene matches. The CDR3 extends over 17 amino acids. The CDR3 nucleotides read TGTGCCAGCAGTTTACCCCGGGACAGTAGTCGCTCCTACGAGCAGTACTTC. Its protein product is CASSLPRDSSRSYEQYF.

There are many counts of this clone. The CDR3 spells CASSEAEVAWEQYF. CDR3 nucleotide sequence: TGTGCCAGCAGTGAAGCGGAGGTAGCGTGGGAGCAGTACTTC. The rearrangement uses TRBV2 and TRBJ2-7, with D possibly TRBD2 on 5 matching bases. The CDR3 is 14 residues long. Deletions cut 0 bases from V and 7 bases from J, with 13 bases between. CDR1 and CDR2 from the germline V gene are SNHLY and FYNNEI.

The table lists this clone with many counts. This sequence joins TRBV6-5 and TRBJ1-6; TRBD1 aligns across 9 bases. The trim removed 8 bases at V and 10 bases at J, leaving 12 bases unmatched. Germline V gene data show CDR1 as MNHEY and CDR2 as SVGAGI. This CDR3 comprises 15 residues. This CDR3 is CASAFAGTGLSPLHF. CDR3 nucleotides: TGTGCCAGCGCTTTCGCCGGGACAGGGCTGTCACCCCTCCACTTT.

This clone was detected ten times or more. The chain combines TRBV7-9 with TRBJ1-1; D perhaps matches TRBD1 (5 bases). Trimming removed 5 bases at V and 1 base at J, with 8 bases between. The CDR3 extends over 13 amino acids. The V gene's germline CDR1 is SEHNR and CDR2 FQNEAQ (reference sequence). CDR3 coding DNA: TGTGCCAGCAGCATCCAGGGGAACACTGAAGCTTTCTTT. Translating it yields CASSIQGNTEAFF. The entire variable domain, with the rest obtained from reference TRBV7-9 and TRBJ1-1, is as follows: DTGVSQNPRHKITKRGQNVTFRCDPISEHNRLYWYRQTLGQGPEFLTYFQNEAQLEKSRLLSDRFSAERPKGSFSTLEIQRTEQGDSAMYLCASSIQGNTEAFFGQGTRLTVV.

J is TRBJ2-7 and V is TRBV23-1, with D uncertain. TRBV23-1 is placed among ORFs of uncertain function. The CDR3 spans 14 residues. Deletions cut 7 bases from V and 0 bases from J, with 13 bases between. The CDR3, as DNA: TGCGCCAGCACTCCGGTACCAAGCTCCTACGAGCAGTACTTC. Amino acid sequence: CASTPVPSSYEQYF.